Presented here are 15 T cell receptor beta chains from one specimen sequenced in a study of post-analysis software for immune sequencing data. General study results and limits: The study found TRBV5-6, TRBV5-1 and TRBV20-1 among roughly 5 TRBV segments more frequent in patients than controls.

Each TCR beta cDNA library carried unique molecular identifiers. One entry per CDR3 protein, called by TCRdb with MiXCR from the PCR reads. In the table there are fewer than 850,000 distinct CDR3 sequences, roughly 30% of which are singletons. Their cognate antigens are unknown. The sequenced sample consisted of blood. All receptors come from a girl aged 10 to 17 with multiple sclerosis.

The chain is built from TRBV2 and TRBJ2-7; D ambiguous. Germline CDR1 is SNHLY and CDR2 is FYNNEI. V lost 4 bases, J lost 3 bases, and 16 bases lay in between. The CDR3 sequence is 15 residues long. The CDR3 region is CASSVSTAPLYEQYF. DNA for the CDR3: TGTGCCAGCAGTGTTTCCACAGCTCCCCTCTACGAGCAGTACTTC. Supplemented by reference TRBV2 and TRBJ2-7, the full variable domain reads EPEVTQTPSHQVTQMGQEVILRCVPISNHLYFYWYRQILGQKVEFLVSFYNNEISEKSEIFDDQFSVERPDGSNFTLKIRSTKLEDSAMYFCASSVSTAPLYEQYFGPGTRLTVT.

There are a few counts of this clonotype. The genes are TRBV7-2 and TRBJ2-7, with a weak D call TRBD1 (5 bases). V was cut by 1 base and J by 2 bases, with 12 bases left in between. The CDR3 contains 15 residues. Germline V gives CDR1 SGHTA, CDR2 FQGNSA. CDR3: CASSLGPGSAYEQYF. CDR3 nucleotides: TGTGCCAGCAGCTTAGGCCCAGGGTCAGCCTACGAGCAGTACTTC.

The chain recombines TRBV7-6 with TRBJ2-1; no clear D. The CDR3 runs to 13 residues. CDR1 SGHVS and CDR2 FNYEAQ come from the germline V gene. V was cut by 2 bases and J by 9 bases, with 11 bases left in between. The CDR3 nucleotides are TGTGCCAGCAGCTTAAGGCCCGTTTCTGAGCAGTTCTTC. Encoded protein: CASSLRPVSEQFF.

The chain recombines TRBV7-9 with TRBJ1-6; D is undetermined. Per germline, CDR1 SEHNR and CDR2 FQNEAQ (reference sequence). Deletions cut 1 base from V and 14 bases from J, with 3 bases between. The CDR3 covers 10 residues. The CDR3 is CASSLDALHF. The CDR3 coding sequence is TGTGCCAGCAGCTTAGATGCCCTCCACTTT.

The chain recombines TRBV24-1 with TRBJ2-3; the match to TRBD2 covers 8 bases. The CDR3 is 13 amino acids. The germline CDR1 and CDR2 sequences are KGHDR and SFDVKD. V lost 7 bases, J lost 6 bases, and 5 bases stayed unmatched. CDR3 DNA sequence: TGTGCCACCAGAGGGACTAGTTGGGATACGCAGTATTTT. Translating it yields CATRGTSWDTQYF.

This chain joins TRBV14 and TRBJ2-5; a weak D match, TRBD1 (5 bases). CDR3 length: 14 residues. Germline assignment: CDR1 SGHDN and CDR2 FVKESK. Between the trimmed V and J ends, which lost 0 bases and 7 bases, there was a span of 12 bases. CDR3 nucleotides: TGTGCCAGCAGCCAAGATTCAGGGTCATGGACCCAGTACTTC. It yields the protein CASSQDSGSWTQYF.

This clonotype was seen many times. This chain joins TRBV29-1 and TRBJ2-3; 10 bases fit TRBD2. From germline, CDR1 is SQVTM and CDR2 ANQGSEA. This CDR3 contains 14 residues. The junction had 4 bases not matched to a gene; V was cut back by 2 bases and J by 5 bases. CDR3 nucleotides: TGCAGCGTTGAACTAGCGGGAGTGGGAGATACGCAGTATTTT. Translation gives CSVELAGVGDTQYF.

In the case of this clonotype: A single base separates this from a much larger clone, so it may be a read error. The chain carries TRBV20-1 and TRBJ2-5, with 9 bases fitting TRBD1. Germline CDR1 reads DFQATT; CDR2 reads SNEGSKA (reference sequence). V dropped 3 bases and J dropped 4; count of bases not matched to a gene: 3. This CDR3 region has 13 residues. DNA for the CDR3: TGCAGTGCTAGTGTGACAGGGGGAGAGACCCAGTACTTC. Protein sequence: CSASVTGGETQYF.

Here the CDR3 reads CASGTGTATDTQYF. Written as DNA, the CDR3 is TGTGCTAGTGGTACGGGGACAGCCACAGATACGCAGTATTTT. The chain couples TRBV12-5 to TRBJ2-3, with 7 bases that match TRBD1. CDR3 length: 14 residues. V dropped 5 bases and J dropped 2; count of bases not matched to a gene: 4. CDR1 and CDR2 from the germline V gene are LGHNT and FRNRAP.

This chain's CDR3 is CASSPRRLTDTQYF. DNA for the CDR3: TGTGCCAGCTCACCACGACGGCTCACAGATACGCAGTATTTT. This sequence joins TRBV18 and TRBJ2-3; D unresolved. Germline V gene data show CDR1 as KGHSH and CDR2 as LQKENI. With 1 base removed from V and 2 bases from J, the gap between germline ends came to 7 bases. The CDR3 contains 14 residues.

This clonotype was seen a handful of times. This chain links TRBV6-5 with TRBJ1-2; no definite D call. The CDR3 has 15 amino acids. Deletions cut 2 bases from V and 4 bases from J, with 14 bases between. Germline V gene lookup returns CDR1 MNHEY and CDR2 SVGAGI. The CDR3 reads CASSYRIEEFYGYTF. CDR3 DNA sequence: TGTGCCAGCAGTTACCGGATCGAGGAATTCTATGGCTACACCTTC.

This clonotype was seen a few times. The J gene is TRBJ1-4, the V gene TRBV4-3; D is undetermined. V dropped 1 base and J dropped 3 bases, with 9 bases sitting between them. Germline lookup yields CDR1 LGHNA and CDR2 YSLEER. The CDR3 runs to 15 residues. The CDR3 DNA reads TGCGCCAGCAGCCAAGTGGGAGTAGCTAATGAAAAACTGTTTTTT. Its protein product is CASSQVGVANEKLFF.

This chain uses TRBV3-1 with TRBJ2-2; tentative D call: TRBD2 (6 bases). Trimming shortened V by 2 bases and J by 5 bases, and 12 bases separated the two germline ends. The V gene's germline CDR1 is LGHDT and CDR2 YNNKEL (reference sequence). There are 15 residues in the CDR3. The DNA of the CDR3 is TGTGCCAGCAGCCAATTCCGGGGAGGAACCGGGGAGCTGTTTTTT. Protein product: CASSQFRGGTGELFF.

This clonotype was seen more than once but under ten times. This sequence joins TRBV18 and TRBJ2-6; the D is unclear. Trimming left V 3 bases short and J 0 bases short, with 9 bases between. The CDR3 has 16 amino acids. Germline loops: CDR1 KGHSH, CDR2 LQKENI. CDR3 sequence: CASSPSFSSGANVLTF. The CDR3, as DNA: TGTGCCAGCTCACCTTCGTTTTCCTCTGGGGCCAACGTCCTGACTTTC.

This clonotype was seen more than once but under ten times. The chain links TRBV6-5 to TRBJ2-1; 7 nucleotides agree with TRBD2. Germline V gives CDR1 MNHEY, CDR2 SVGAGI. This CDR3 is 13 amino acids long. With 8 bases clipped from V and 7 bases from J, the junction kept 8 bases outside the gene matches. CDR3 protein: CASQRTRSNEQFF. CDR3 DNA: TGTGCCAGCCAAAGGACTAGGTCAAATGAGCAGTTCTTC.